This T cell receptor (beta chain) was recovered during a study of blood T cells in healthy people across ages. Next came a second PCR, run for about 6 to 12 cycles, which used a sample-barcoded 5' primer along with a J-beta primer mix. The template-switch adaptor was a 5' adaptor with 12 random nucleotides. It tagged each cDNA molecule. TCRdb re-called the 5' RACE reads through MiXCR, storing one row per CDR3 protein. The sample has roughly 2 million distinct CDR3 sequences, around half seen once. Findings and limits, study-wide: Naive CD4+ cell counts and diversity both ran higher in long-lived than in aged donors.

Those donating, healthy Caucasian individuals from Russia, were aged about 6 to 100. A note on this clonotype: The antigen is undetermined.

The trim removed 4 bases at V and 4 bases at J, leaving 8 bases unmatched. Germline CDR1 is SGHKS and CDR2 is YYEKEE (reference sequence). The CDR3 is 15 residues long. This TCR was recovered from a woman aged 40 to 50 in good health. Sequenced sample: blood. The rearrangement joins TRBV5-5 to TRBJ2-5; 9 bases are a match to TRBD2. The CDR3 coding sequence is TGTGCCAGCAGCACACCTGGGACTAGCAGAGAGACCCAGTACTTC. Its translation: CASSTPGTSRETQYF.